This TCR beta chain originates from a study of blood T cell repertoires in COVID-19. Study in general: The United States, Italy and Spain provided the acute and convalescent COVID-19 samples. In each case, the material was cDNA or gDNA derived from T cells, B-cell-depleted T cells, or PBMCs.

CDR1 and CDR2 from the germline V gene are ENHRY and SYGVKD. Trimming shortened V by 6 bases and J by 6 bases, and 9 bases separated the two germline ends. The CDR3 is 11 amino acids. Original data processing: By means of reference gene primer amplification, nucleated cell counts were estimated. Repertoires were generated with immunoSEQ multiplex PCR, while TCRdb's copy carries only in-frame clones and drops some. V and J calls and clone size are as listed in that table; D and trimming were resolved from the DNA. The sample holds 250,000 to 300,000 clones, approximately 91% seen once. Participants, about 18 to 90 years old, spanned around 26 US areas.

This chain connects TRBV10-3 to TRBJ2-7; tentative D call: TRBD2 (6 bases). The sample taken for sequencing was PBMCs or T cells enriched from blood (not recorded which). This TCR was sampled from a woman aged 40 to 50 with acute COVID-19. This CDR3 reads CAISPGGEQYF. The CDR3 DNA reads as TGTGCCATCAGCCCCGGGGGCGAGCAGTACTTC.